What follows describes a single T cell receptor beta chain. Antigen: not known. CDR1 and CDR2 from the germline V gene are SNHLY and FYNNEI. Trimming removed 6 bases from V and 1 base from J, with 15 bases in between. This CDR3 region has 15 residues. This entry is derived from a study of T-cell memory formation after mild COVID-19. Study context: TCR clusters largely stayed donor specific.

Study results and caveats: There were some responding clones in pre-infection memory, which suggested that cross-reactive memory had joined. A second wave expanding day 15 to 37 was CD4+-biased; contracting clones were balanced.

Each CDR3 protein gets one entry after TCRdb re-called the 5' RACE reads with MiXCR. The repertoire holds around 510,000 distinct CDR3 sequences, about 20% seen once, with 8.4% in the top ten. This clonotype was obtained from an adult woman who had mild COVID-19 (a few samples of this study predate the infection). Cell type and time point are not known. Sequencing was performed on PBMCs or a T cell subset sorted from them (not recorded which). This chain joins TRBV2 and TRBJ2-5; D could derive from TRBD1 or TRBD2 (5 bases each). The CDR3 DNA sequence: TGTGCCAGCAGCCGAGGGGCAGCCGGCCAAGAGACCCAGTACTTC. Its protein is CASSRGAAGQETQYF.